The entry below describes one T cell receptor (beta chain). The junction differs from germline at one of its ends, possibly a read error. These data come from a study of control samples from healthy donors and cancer patients. The CDR3 loop spans 13 amino acids. Germline CDR1 and CDR2: MDHEN and SYDVKM. Method: immunoSEQ multiplex PCR; TCRdb's copy keeps in-frame clones and lacks some. The sample yields 120,000 or so clones, about 90% seen once. The sample consisted of blood. The chain carries TRBV28 and TRBJ1-1; D perhaps matches TRBD1 (5 bases). The clonotype was recovered from a man aged 55 to 70 in good health. The CDR3 loop reads CASSPLLGPGPSF. The CDR3 DNA reads TGTGCCAGCAGTCCTCTCCTGGGTCCAGGGCCATCGTTT.